Included here is one TCR beta chain sequence, with context. This entry is derived from a study of T cell changes during pregnancy in multiple sclerosis. Profiled with immunoSEQ multiplex PCR; TCRdb holds only in-frame clones, not every one. The sample contains about 92,000 clones, about 93% of which appear only once. V lost 7 bases, J lost 7 bases, and 9 bases stayed unmatched. Germline loops: CDR1 MNHEY, CDR2 SVGAGI. This CDR3 is built from 13 residues. This receptor was obtained from a female donor with multiple sclerosis, enrolled in a pregnancy study. Here the sequenced sample was peripheral blood, taken in the first trimester of pregnancy. The J gene is TRBJ2-5, the V gene TRBV6-5; 7 bases agree with TRBD1. DNA for the CDR3: TGTGCCAGCACCTCTGGACAGGCGAGGACCCAGTACTTC. Its translation is CASTSGQARTQYF.